This T cell receptor beta chain was captured in a study of monozygotic twins with inflammatory bowel disease. Germline V gives CDR1 SGHRS, CDR2 YFSETQ. This CDR3 comprises 14 residues. TCRdb derives one entry per CDR3 protein from the 5' RACE reads, leaving out DNA. This sample contains more than 300,000 distinct CDR3 sequences. The chain combines TRBV5-1 with TRBJ1-2. This receptor was obtained from a human donor with ulcerative colitis or Crohn's disease, or a healthy co-twin of an affected twin (not recorded which). Material: blood. The CDR3 protein is CASSDVSANYGYTF.